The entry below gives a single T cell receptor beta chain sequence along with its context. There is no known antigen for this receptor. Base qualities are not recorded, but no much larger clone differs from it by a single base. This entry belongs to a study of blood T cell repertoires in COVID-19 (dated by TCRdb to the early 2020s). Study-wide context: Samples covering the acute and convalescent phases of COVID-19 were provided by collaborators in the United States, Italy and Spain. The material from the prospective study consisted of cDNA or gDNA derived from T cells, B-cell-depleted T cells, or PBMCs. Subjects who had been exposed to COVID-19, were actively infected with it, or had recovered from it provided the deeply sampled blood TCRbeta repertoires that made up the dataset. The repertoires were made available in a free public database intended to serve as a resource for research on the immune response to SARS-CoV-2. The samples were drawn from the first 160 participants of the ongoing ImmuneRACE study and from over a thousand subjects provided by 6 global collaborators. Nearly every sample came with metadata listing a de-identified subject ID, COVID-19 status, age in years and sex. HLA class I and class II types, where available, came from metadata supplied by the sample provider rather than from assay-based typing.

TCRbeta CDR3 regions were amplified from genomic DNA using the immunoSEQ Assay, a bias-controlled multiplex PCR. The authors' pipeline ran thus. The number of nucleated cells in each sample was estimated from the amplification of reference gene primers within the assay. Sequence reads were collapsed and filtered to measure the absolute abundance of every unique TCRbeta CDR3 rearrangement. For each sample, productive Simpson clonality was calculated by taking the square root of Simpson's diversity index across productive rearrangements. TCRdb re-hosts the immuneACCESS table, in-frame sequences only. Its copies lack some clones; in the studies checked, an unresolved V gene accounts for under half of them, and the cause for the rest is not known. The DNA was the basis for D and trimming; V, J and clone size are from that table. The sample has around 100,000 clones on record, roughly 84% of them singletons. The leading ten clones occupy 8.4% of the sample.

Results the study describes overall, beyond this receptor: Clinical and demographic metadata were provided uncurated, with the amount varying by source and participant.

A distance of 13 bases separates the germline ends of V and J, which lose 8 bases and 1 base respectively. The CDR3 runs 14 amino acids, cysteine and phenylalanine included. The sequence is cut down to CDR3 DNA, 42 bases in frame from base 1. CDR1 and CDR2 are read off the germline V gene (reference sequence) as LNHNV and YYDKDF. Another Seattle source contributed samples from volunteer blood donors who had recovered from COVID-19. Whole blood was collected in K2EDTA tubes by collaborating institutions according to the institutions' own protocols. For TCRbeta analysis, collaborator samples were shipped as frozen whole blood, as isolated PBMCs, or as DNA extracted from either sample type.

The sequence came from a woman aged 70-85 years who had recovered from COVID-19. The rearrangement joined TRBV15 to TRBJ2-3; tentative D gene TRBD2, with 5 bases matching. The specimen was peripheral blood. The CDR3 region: CATGPGRGTDTQYF. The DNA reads TGTGCCACCGGTCCGGGGAGAGGCACAGATACGCAGTATTTT.